This is a list of T cell receptor beta chains from one sample in a study of blood T cell repertoires in COVID-19. Method: immunoSEQ multiplex PCR; TCRdb's copy keeps in-frame clones and lacks some. The sample has some 260,000 clones, about 79% seen once. Sequenced material: peripheral blood. These TCRs come from a man of 80 years or more with acute or convalescent COVID-19. Each CDR3 is given with its conserved first and last residue. The D gene is left open where the match is weak. Not all rows give a size; the values are once, few, many and, for expanded clones, a class.

>21|TRBJ1-1|once|NA|TRBV12-5
TGTGCTAGTGGTTTGGCTCCCTACGAGGGAGGGAAAGGGTTCATGAACACTGAAGCTTTCTTT
CASGLAPYEGGKGFMNTEAFF
>16|TRBJ1-1|NA|NA|TRBV19
TGTGCCAGTAGTCTCCCGGGGTCAGCCTCGAACACTGAAGCTTTCTTT
CASSLPGSASNTEAFF
>16|TRBJ2-3|NA|NA|TRBV9
TGTGCCAGCAGCGTAGCTCCAGGGGTCGGCACAGATACGCAGTATTTT
CASSVAPGVGTDTQYF
>15|TRBJ1-5|NA|TRBD1|TRBV15
TGTGCCACCAGCAGATTTGGGACAGGGCATCAGCCCCAGCATTTT
CATSRFGTGHQPQHF
>13|TRBJ2-4|NA|NA|TRBV27
TGTGCCAGCAGTGATACTTGGGCAAACATTCAGTACTTC
CASSDTWANIQYF
>15|TRBJ1-1|few|NA|TRBV7-2
TGTGCCAGCAGCCCCCAGCGGGGACTTAGGACTGAAGCTTTCTTT
CASSPQRGLRTEAFF
>15|TRBJ2-7|NA|TRBD1|TRBV24-1
TGTGCCACCAGTGGGGGGGGACAGGGGCGATACGAGCAGTACTTC
CATSGGGQGRYEQYF
>16|TRBJ1-2|once|TRBD1|TRBV12-5
TGTGCTAGTGGCCCCGCCCCGGGACAGGGAGAAAATGGCTACACCTTC
CASGPAPGQGENGYTF
>13|TRBJ1-2|NA|TRBD1|TRBV19
TGTGCCAGCAACCCGGGACAGTACTATGGCTACACCTTC
CASNPGQYYGYTF
>15|TRBJ2-7|few|TRBD1|TRBV25-1
TGTGCCAGCAGCTTCACCGGGACAGGTTCCTACGAGCAGTACTTC
CASSFTGTGSYEQYF
>14|TRBJ1-1|NA|NA|TRBV11-2
TGTGCCAGCAGCGCCACGACAGGAAACACTGAAGCTTTCTTT
CASSATTGNTEAFF
>15|TRBJ2-7|NA|TRBD1|TRBV6-5
TGTGCCAGCATGACCGGAGGACAGGGGGCGGGCGAGCAGTACTTC
CASMTGGQGAGEQYF
>16|TRBJ2-1|NA|TRBD2|TRBV2
TGTGCCAGCAGTGATGGAGGGAGACTAGCGGGAAGGGAGCAGTTCTTC
CASSDGGRLAGREQFF
>19|TRBJ2-2|NA|TRBD2|TRBV7-8
TGTGCCAGCAGACCGCGAACCTTCCTGAGCGGGAGGGCTGGCAGGGAGCTGTTTTTT
CASRPRTFLSGRAGRELFF
>13|TRBJ1-2|once|NA|TRBV15
TGTGCCACCAGCAGAGAGAGGGGGTTCGGCTACACCTTC
CATSRERGFGYTF
>15|TRBJ1-3|NA|NA|TRBV9
TGTGCCAGCAGCGTAGAAGGTAGCGCCGGAAACACCATATATTTT
CASSVEGSAGNTIYF
>15|TRBJ1-6|NA|NA|TRBV5-6
TGTGCCAGCAGCTTGGTCGGACTAATGGATTCACCCCTCCACTTT
CASSLVGLMDSPLHF
>17|TRBJ2-4|NA|TRBD1|TRBV28
TGTGCCAGCAGTACCCTCGGACAGGGATTAGCCAAAAACATTCAGTACTTC
CASSTLGQGLAKNIQYF
>13|TRBJ1-2|few|NA|TRBV2
TGTGCCAGCAGGAGCGGGGGGGACTATGGCTACACCTTC
CASRSGGDYGYTF
>14|TRBJ1-2|NA|TRBD1|TRBV28
TGTGCCATCCTTAATACAGGGGGCGCCTATGGCTACACCTTC
CAILNTGGAYGYTF
>14|TRBJ1-6|once|NA|TRBV5-1
TGCGCCAGCAGCTTGGGGAGTGATAATTCACCCCTCCACTTT
CASSLGSDNSPLHF
>11|TRBJ1-2|few|NA|TRBV18
TGTGCCAGCTCATACAGGGATGGCTACACCTTC
CASSYRDGYTF
>16|TRBJ1-2|few|TRBD1|TRBV10-1
TGCGCCGGACCCCAGACAGGGGGCAACCGGGACTATGGCTACACCTTC
CAGPQTGGNRDYGYTF
>15|TRBJ1-2|NA|NA|TRBV24-1
TGTGCCACCAGTGATTCCTTCGGACAGTACTATGGCTACACCTTC
CATSDSFGQYYGYTF
>14|TRBJ2-1|NA|TRBD1|TRBV18
TGTGCCAGCTCACCAGGACAGGCTTACAATGAGCAGTTCTTC
CASSPGQAYNEQFF
>18|TRBJ2-1|NA|TRBD2|TRBV7-3
TGTGCCAGCAGCTCAACCCCGCTAGCGGGAGGGCCTTACAATGAGCAGTTCTTC
CASSSTPLAGGPYNEQFF
>13|TRBJ1-5|NA|TRBD1|TRBV3-1/TRBV3-2
TGTGCCAGCAGCGGACAGGGAAATCAGCCCCAGCATTTT
CASSGQGNQPQHF
>12|TRBJ2-3|NA|NA|TRBV5-1
TGCGCCAGCAGCTTGGCATCAGATACGCAGTATTTT
CASSLASDTQYF
>17|TRBJ1-5|NA|TRBD1|TRBV7-9
TGTGCCAGCAGCGGTGCAGGGGGCGGGTCTAGCAATCAGCCCCAGCATTTT
CASSGAGGGSSNQPQHF
>17|TRBJ2-5|NA|TRBD2|TRBV11-2
TGTGCCAGCAGCTTAAGCGGGGGACCTTCAACGTCGGAGACCCAGTACTTC
CASSLSGGPSTSETQYF
>16|TRBJ2-3|NA|NA|TRBV9
TGTGCCAGCAGCGTAGTATGGGGGCTTAGCACAGATACGCAGTATTTT
CASSVVWGLSTDTQYF
>15|TRBJ1-4|NA|TRBD1|TRBV7-8
TGTGCCAGCAGCCCAAGGGACAGTATTAATGAAAAACTGTTTTTT
CASSPRDSINEKLFF
>13|TRBJ2-7|NA|NA|TRBV6-5
TGTGCCAGCACTACCCTTGGGGAGTACGAGCAGTACTTC
CASTTLGEYEQYF
>13|TRBJ1-5|few|NA|TRBV29-1
TGCAGCGTTCGGGAGAGCTTCAATCAGCCCCAGCATTTT
CSVRESFNQPQHF
>13|TRBJ1-5|NA|NA|TRBV14
TGTGCCAGCAGCCAATCCCACAATCAGCCCCAGCATTTT
CASSQSHNQPQHF
>15|TRBJ2-7|NA|NA|TRBV6-2/TRBV6-3
TGTGCCAGCAGTTACGATCCTAGGGCGGGCTACGAGCAGTACTTC
CASSYDPRAGYEQYF
>13|TRBJ2-1|once|NA|TRBV9
TGTGCCAGCAGCGTTGCTAGCACTAATGAGCAGTTCTTC
CASSVASTNEQFF
>15|TRBJ2-7|few|TRBD1|TRBV3-1/TRBV3-2
TGTGCCAGCAGCCAAGATCGGACAGGACCTTACGAGCAGTACTTC
CASSQDRTGPYEQYF
>15|TRBJ2-1|once|TRBD2|TRBV30
TGTGCCTGGAGTGGACGGGGGGGCCATATCAATGAGCAGTTCTTC
CAWSGRGGHINEQFF
>18|TRBJ2-7|NA|TRBD1|TRBV14
TGTGCCAGCAGCCAAGATCCCGGCGGGACAGGGATCTCCTACGAGCAGTACTTC
CASSQDPGGTGISYEQYF
>19|TRBJ1-4|NA|TRBD1|TRBV10-2
TGCGCCAGCAGTGAGTCTGATTACAGGGGCAAAGGGACTAATGAAAAACTGTTTTTT
CASSESDYRGKGTNEKLFF
>16|TRBJ2-7|NA|NA|TRBV5-1
TGCGCCAGCAGCTTCCTCCGGGACACCCTAACCAGGGAGCAGTACTTC
CASSFLRDTLTREQYF
>15|TRBJ1-2|NA|TRBD1|TRBV24-1
TGTGCCACCAGTGACGGACAGGGTACTAACTATGGCTACACCTTC
CATSDGQGTNYGYTF
>17|TRBJ2-7|NA|NA|TRBV10-3
TGTGCCATCAGACGCGGGTCCCAGCAGCCCTACTCCTACGAGCAGTACTTC
CAIRRGSQQPYSYEQYF
>12|TRBJ1-2|NA|NA|TRBV29-1
TGCAGCGTTGAAGATCACGGCTATGGCTACACCTTC
CSVEDHGYGYTF
>14|TRBJ2-2|NA|NA|TRBV2
TGTGCCAGCCATGCCACCAGGTCCACCGGGGAGCTGTTTTTT
CASHATRSTGELFF